This T cell receptor (beta chain) was identified during a study of monozygotic twins with inflammatory bowel disease. Using the 5' RACE reads, TCRdb records one entry per CDR3 protein without DNA. With more than 350,000 distinct CDR3 sequences in the sample, the ten largest clones hold about 2.6%. This CDR3 comprises 14 residues. The receptor was derived from a human donor with ulcerative colitis or Crohn's disease, or a healthy co-twin of an affected twin (not recorded which). The rearrangement joins TRBV12-3 or TRBV12-4 to TRBJ2-7. The sample consisted of blood. The CDR3 sequence: CASSLGQLTYEQYF.